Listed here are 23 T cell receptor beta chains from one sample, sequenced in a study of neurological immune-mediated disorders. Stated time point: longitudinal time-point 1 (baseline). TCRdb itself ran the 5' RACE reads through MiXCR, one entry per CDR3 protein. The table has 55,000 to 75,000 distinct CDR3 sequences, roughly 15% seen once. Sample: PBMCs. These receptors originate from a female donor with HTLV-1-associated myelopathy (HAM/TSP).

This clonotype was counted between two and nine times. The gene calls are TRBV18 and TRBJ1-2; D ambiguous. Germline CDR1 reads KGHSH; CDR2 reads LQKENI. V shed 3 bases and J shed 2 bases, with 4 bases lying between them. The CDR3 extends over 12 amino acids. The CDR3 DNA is TGTGCCAGCTCACCTGACAACTATGGCTACACCTTC. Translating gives CASSPDNYGYTF.

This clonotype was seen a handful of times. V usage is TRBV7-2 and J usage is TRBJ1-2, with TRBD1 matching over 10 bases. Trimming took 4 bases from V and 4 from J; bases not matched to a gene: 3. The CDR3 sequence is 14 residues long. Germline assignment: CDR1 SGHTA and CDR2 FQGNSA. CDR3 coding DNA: TGTGCCAGCAGCTCGACAGGGGGCCCCTATGGCTACACCTTC. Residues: CASSSTGGPYGYTF.

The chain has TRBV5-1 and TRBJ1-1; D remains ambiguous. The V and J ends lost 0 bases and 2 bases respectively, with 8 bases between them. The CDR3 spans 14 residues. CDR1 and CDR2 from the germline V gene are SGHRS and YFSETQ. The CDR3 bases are TGCGCCAGCAGCTTGGGGCAAGAAAACACTGAAGCTTTCTTT. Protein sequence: CASSLGQENTEAFF.

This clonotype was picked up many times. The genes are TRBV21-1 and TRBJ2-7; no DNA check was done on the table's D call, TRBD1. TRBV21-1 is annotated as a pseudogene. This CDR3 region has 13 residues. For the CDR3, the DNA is TGTGCCAGCTGCGGGACAGGGGGCAACGAGCAGTACTTC. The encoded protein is CASCGTGGNEQYF.

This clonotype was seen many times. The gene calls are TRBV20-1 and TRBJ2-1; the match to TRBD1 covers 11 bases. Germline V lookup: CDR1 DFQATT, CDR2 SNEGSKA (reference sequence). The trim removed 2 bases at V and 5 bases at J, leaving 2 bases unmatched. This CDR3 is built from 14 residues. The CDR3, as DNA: TGCAGTGCTAGACCGGGACAGGGGGACAATGAGCAGTTCTTC. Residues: CSARPGQGDNEQFF.

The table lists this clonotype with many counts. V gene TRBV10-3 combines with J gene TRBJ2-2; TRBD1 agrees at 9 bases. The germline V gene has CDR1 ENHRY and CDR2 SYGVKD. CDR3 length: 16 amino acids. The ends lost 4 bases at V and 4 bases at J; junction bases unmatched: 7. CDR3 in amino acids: CAISAPGQGVTGELFF. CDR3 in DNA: TGTGCCATCAGTGCTCCGGGACAGGGCGTCACCGGGGAGCTGTTTTTT.

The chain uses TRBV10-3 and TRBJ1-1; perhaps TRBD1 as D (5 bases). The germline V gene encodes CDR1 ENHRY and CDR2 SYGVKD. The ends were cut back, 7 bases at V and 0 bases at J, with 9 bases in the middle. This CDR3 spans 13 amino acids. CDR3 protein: CAINMGVNTEAFF. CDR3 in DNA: TGTGCCATCAACATGGGGGTGAACACTGAAGCTTTCTTT.

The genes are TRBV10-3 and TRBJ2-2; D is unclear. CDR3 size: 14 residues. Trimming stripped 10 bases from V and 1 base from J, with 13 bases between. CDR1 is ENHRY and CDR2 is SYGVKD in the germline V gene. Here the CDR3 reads CATSPTGNTGELFF. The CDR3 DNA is TGTGCCACCTCCCCGACGGGGAACACCGGGGAGCTGTTTTTT.

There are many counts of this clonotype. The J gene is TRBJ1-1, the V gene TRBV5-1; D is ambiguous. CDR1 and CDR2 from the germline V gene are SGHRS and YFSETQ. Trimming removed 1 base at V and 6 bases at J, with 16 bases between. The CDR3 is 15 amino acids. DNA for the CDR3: TGCGCCAGCAGCTTGTCGGCCGCCGGGAAGGCTGAAGCTTTCTTT. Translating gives CASSLSAAGKAEAFF.

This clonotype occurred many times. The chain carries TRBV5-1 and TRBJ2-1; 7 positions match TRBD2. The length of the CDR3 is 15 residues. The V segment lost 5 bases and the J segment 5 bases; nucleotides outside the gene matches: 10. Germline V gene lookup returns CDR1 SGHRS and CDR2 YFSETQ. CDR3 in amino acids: CASSYTGTTNNEQFF. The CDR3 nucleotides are TGCGCCAGCAGTTATACCGGGACTACCAACAATGAGCAGTTCTTC.

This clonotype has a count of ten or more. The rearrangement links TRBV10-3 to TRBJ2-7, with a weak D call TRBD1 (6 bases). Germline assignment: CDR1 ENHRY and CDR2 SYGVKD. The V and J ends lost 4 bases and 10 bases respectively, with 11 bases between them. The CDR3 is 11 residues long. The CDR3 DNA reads TGTGCCATCAGTGCAGGGGCCGATCAGTACTTC. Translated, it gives CAISAGADQYF.

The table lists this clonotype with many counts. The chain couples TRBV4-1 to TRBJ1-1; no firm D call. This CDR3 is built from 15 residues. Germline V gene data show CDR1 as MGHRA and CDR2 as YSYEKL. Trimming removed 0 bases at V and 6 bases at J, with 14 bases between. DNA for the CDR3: TGCGCCAGCAGCCAAGATTTCATTCGAAGAGCTGAAGCTTTCTTT. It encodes CASSQDFIRRAEAFF.

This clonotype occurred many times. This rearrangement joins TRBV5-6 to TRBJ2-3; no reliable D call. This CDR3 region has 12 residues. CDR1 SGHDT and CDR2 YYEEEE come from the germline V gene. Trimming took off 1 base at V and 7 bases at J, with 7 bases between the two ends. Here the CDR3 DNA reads TGTGCCAGCAGCTTGCGTCCCAATACGCAGTATTTT. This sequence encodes CASSLRPNTQYF.

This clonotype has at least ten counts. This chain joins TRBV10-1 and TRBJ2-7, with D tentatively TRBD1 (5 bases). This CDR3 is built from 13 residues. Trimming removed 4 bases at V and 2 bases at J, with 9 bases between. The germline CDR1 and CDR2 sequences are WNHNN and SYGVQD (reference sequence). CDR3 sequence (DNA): TGCGCCAGCAGTGGGACACGGACCTACGAGCAGTACTTC. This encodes CASSGTRTYEQYF.

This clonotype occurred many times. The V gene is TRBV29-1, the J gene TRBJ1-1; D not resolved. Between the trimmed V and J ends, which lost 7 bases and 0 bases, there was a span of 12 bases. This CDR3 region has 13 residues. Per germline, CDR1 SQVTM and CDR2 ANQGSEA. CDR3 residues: CSGAQKLNTEAFF. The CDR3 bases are TGCAGCGGTGCCCAGAAACTGAACACTGAAGCTTTCTTT.

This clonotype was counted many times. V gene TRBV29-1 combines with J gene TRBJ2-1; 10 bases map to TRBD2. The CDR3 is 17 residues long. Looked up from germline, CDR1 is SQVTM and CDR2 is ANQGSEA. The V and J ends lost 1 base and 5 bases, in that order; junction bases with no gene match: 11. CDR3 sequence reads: CSVEGLAGVKSHNEQFF. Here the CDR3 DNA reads TGCAGCGTTGAAGGGCTAGCGGGGGTTAAGAGCCACAATGAGCAGTTCTTC.

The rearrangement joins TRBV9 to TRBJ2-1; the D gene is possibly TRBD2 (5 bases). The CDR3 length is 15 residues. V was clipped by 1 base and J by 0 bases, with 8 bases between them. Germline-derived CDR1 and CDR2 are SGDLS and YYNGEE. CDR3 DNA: TGTGCCAGCAGCGTATCCGGGAACTCCTACAATGAGCAGTTCTTC. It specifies CASSVSGNSYNEQFF.

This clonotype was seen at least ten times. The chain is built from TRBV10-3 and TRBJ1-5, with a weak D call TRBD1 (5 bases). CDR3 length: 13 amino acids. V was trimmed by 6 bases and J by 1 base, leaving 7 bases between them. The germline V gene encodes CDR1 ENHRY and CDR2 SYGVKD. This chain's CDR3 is CAISRDSNQPQHF. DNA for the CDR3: TGTGCCATCAGCCGGGACAGCAATCAGCCCCAGCATTTT.

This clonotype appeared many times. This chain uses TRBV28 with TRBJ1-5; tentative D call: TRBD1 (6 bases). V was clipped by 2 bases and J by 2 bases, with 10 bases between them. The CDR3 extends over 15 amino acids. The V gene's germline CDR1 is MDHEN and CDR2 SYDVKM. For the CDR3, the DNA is TGTGCCAGCAGTTTAGGATCAGGGGGCAATCAGCCCCAGCATTTT. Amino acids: CASSLGSGGNQPQHF.

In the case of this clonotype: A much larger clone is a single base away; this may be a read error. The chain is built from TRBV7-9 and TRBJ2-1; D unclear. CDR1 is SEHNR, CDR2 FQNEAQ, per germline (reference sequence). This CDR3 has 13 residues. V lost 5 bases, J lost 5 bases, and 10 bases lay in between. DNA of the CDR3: TGTGCCAGCAGCGCCCAGATCAACAATGAGCAGTTCTTC. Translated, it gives CASSAQINNEQFF. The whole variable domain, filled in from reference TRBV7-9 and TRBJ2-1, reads DTGVSQNPRHKITKRGQNVTFRCDPISEHNRLYWYRQTLGQGPEFLTYFQNEAQLEKSRLLSDRFSAERPKGSFSTLEIQRTEQGDSAMYLCASSAQINNEQFFGPGTRLTVL.

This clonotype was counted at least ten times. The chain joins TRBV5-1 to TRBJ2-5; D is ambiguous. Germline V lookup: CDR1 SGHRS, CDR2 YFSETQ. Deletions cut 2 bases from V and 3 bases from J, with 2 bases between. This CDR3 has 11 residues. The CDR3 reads CASSLEETQYF. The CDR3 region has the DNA TGCGCCAGCAGCTTAGAAGAGACCCAGTACTTC.

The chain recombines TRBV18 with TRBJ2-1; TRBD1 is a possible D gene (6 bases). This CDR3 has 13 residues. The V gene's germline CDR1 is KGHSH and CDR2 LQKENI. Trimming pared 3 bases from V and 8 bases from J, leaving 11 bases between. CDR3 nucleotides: TGTGCCAGCTCACCCGGGACACATGATGAGCAGTTCTTC. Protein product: CASSPGTHDEQFF.

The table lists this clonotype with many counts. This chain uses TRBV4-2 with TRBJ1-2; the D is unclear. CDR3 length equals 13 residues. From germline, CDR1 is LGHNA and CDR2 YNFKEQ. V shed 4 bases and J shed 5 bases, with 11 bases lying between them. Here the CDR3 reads CASSPMASYGYTF. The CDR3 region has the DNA TGTGCCAGCAGCCCGATGGCGTCTTATGGCTACACCTTC.